The clone carrying this T cell receptor (beta chain) came up a few times. The data were obtained in a study of T cells after yellow fever vaccination. TCRdb reprocessed the 5' RACE reads with MiXCR, giving one entry per CDR3 protein. The profile covers 150,000 to 200,000 distinct CDR3 sequences, with 7% to 10% appearing a single time and roughly 40% taken by the ten largest. The CDR3 is 16 residues long. CDR1 and CDR2 from the germline V gene are SGHVS and FQNEAQ. Unmatched junction bases numbered 6, after V lost 5 bases and J lost 0 bases. The sequences come from CD8+ T cells sorted from PBMCs, collected 45 days after the yellow fever booster vaccination. The chain employs TRBV7-8 and TRBJ1-4; 7 nucleotides line up with TRBD1. The clonotype was recovered from a man younger than 35 who received the YFV17D yellow fever vaccine. In DNA form, the CDR3 reads TGTGCCAGCAGCCCATGGACAGGAGCAACTAATGAAAAACTGTTTTTT. It yields the protein CASSPWTGATNEKLFF.